This T cell receptor beta chain was retrieved from a study of OX40 agonist ivuxolimab in advanced cancers. At the level of the study: Administration of intravenous ivuxolimab to patients occurred every 2 weeks at 0.01 to 10 mg/kg. Partial responses were observed in three patients, of whom one had hepatocellular carcinoma and two had cutaneous melanoma.

The protocol was immunoSEQ multiplex PCR, while the TCRdb copy is restricted to in-frame clones and leaves out a portion. The sample yields over 9,000 clones, 75% to 85% seen once. Sequenced material: CD4+ or CD8+ T cells sorted from blood, taken in a trial of the OX40 agonist ivuxolimab. This receptor was obtained from an adult with an advanced solid tumor such as melanoma, head and neck, liver or kidney cancer.

Here the CDR3 DNA reads TGTGCCAGCAGCCAAGAGGTGTCGGCCGGGGCTCAGCCCCAGCATTTT. Translation gives CASSQEVSAGAQPQHF. The chain combines TRBV4-2 with TRBJ1-5, with TRBD1 as a possible D gene (5 bases). Trimming pared 0 bases from V and 6 bases from J, leaving 15 bases between. CDR1 is LGHNA and CDR2 is YNFKEQ in the germline V gene. The CDR3 consists of 16 residues.